The 11 T cell receptor beta chains presented below share a single source sample, sequenced in a study of cytomegalovirus exposure and HLA in healthy donors. The primer mix had 60 Vbeta and 13 Jbeta primers. Only in-frame clones appear in the TCRdb table, and some are missing; sequencing was by immunoSEQ multiplex PCR. This sample contains about 41,000 clones. The sample comprised PBMCs. The receptors originated from a man aged 25 to 40 in good health and CMV-seronegative.

V gene TRBV27 combines with J gene TRBJ2-6; TRBD2 aligns across 7 bases. CDR1 MNHEY and CDR2 SMNVEV come from the germline V gene (reference sequence). CDR3 length: 15 residues. Trimming took 6 bases from V and 2 from J; bases not matched to a gene: 4. Here the CDR3 reads CASRPGGAGANVLTF. The CDR3 nucleotides read TGTGCCAGCAGACCGGGGGGTGCTGGGGCCAACGTCCTGACTTTC.

This rearrangement joins TRBV4-3 to TRBJ1-2; D unresolved. CDR1 and CDR2 (germline): LGHNA, YSLEER. Trimming removed 4 bases at V and 8 bases at J, with 14 bases between. The CDR3 contains 13 residues. Written as DNA, the CDR3 is TGCGCCAGCAGCCGAGGGCGGGCCCAGGGCTACACCTTC. It translates to CASSRGRAQGYTF.

The chain has TRBV6-5 and TRBJ2-5, with 7 bases aligning to TRBD2. Unmatched junction bases numbered 4, after V lost 4 bases and J lost 5 bases. CDR3 size: 13 residues. In germline, CDR1 is MNHEY, CDR2 SVGAGI. The DNA of the CDR3 is TGTGCCAGCAGTTCGCCAGCGGGGGAGACCCAGTACTTC. Its translation is CASSSPAGETQYF.

In DNA form, the CDR3 reads TGTGCCAGCAGCTTCCTGGCGGAGCAAGAGACCCAGTACTTC. This gives the protein CASSFLAEQETQYF. The V and J genes are TRBV5-4 and TRBJ2-5; no clear D gene. Germline V gives CDR1 SGHNT, CDR2 YYREEE (reference sequence). The CDR3 runs 14 residues. Deletions cut 2 bases from V and 2 bases from J, with 10 bases between.

The gene calls are TRBV30 and TRBJ1-1; tentative D call: TRBD1 (6 bases). The CDR3 extends over 12 amino acids. Trimming took 2 bases from V and 13 from J, leaving 17 bases between them. CDR1 is GTSNPN and CDR2 is SVGIG in the germline V gene (reference sequence). The CDR3: CAWSYRELKDFF. Here the CDR3 DNA reads TGTGCCTGGAGTTACAGGGAGTTGAAAGATTTCTTT.

The rearrangement links TRBV15 to TRBJ1-1, with 7 bases aligning to TRBD1. Germline loops: CDR1 LNHNV, CDR2 YYDKDF (reference sequence). V gave up 2 bases and J gave up 0 bases; unmatched junction bases: 3. This CDR3 is built from 15 residues. CDR3 sequence reads: CATSRSQGMNTEAFF. The CDR3 bases are TGTGCCACCAGCAGATCACAGGGGATGAACACTGAAGCTTTCTTT.

V gene TRBV11-3 combines with J gene TRBJ1-5; 9 bases are shared with TRBD1. Unmatched junction bases numbered 9, after V lost 1 base and J lost 5 bases. The CDR3 is 17 amino acids. Germline V gives CDR1 SGHNT, CDR2 YENEEA. This CDR3 reads CASSLVTGQGRDQPQHF. In DNA, the CDR3 is TGTGCCAGCAGCTTAGTTACAGGACAGGGGAGAGATCAGCCCCAGCATTTT.

The V and J genes are TRBV10-3 and TRBJ1-1, with a weak D call TRBD1 (5 bases). The V gene lost 3 bases and the J gene lost 11 bases, with 10 bases spanning the gap. The CDR3 consists of 11 residues. Per the germline V gene, CDR1 is ENHRY and CDR2 is SYGVKD. The CDR3 is CAISDRVRAFF. The CDR3, as DNA: TGTGCCATCAGTGACAGGGTGAGGGCTTTCTTT.

V gene TRBV30 combines with J gene TRBJ1-2; TRBD1 might be the D (6 bases). Germline lookup yields CDR1 GTSNPN and CDR2 SVGIG (reference sequence). Trimming left V 0 bases short and J 5 bases short, with 16 bases between. This CDR3 is built from 15 residues. The CDR3 loop is CAWSVSRVGGYGYTF. DNA of the CDR3: TGTGCCTGGAGTGTATCCCGGGTAGGGGGATATGGCTACACCTTC.

The chain carries TRBV19 and TRBJ1-5; D call uncertain. CDR1 and CDR2 from the germline V gene are LNHDA and SQIVND (reference sequence). V lost 4 bases to trimming and J lost 2 bases, with 9 bases between them. The CDR3 has 14 amino acids. The CDR3 DNA reads TGTGCCAGTAGTACGCACGTAGGCAATCAGCCCCAGCATTTT. It specifies CASSTHVGNQPQHF.

The CDR3: CASRAGTIDEQYF. The CDR3 DNA is TGTGCCAGCAGGGCCGGGACTATCGACGAGCAGTACTTC. This chain connects TRBV2 to TRBJ2-7, with 7 positions matching TRBD2. Germline V CDR1 and CDR2: SNHLY, FYNNEI. CDR3 size: 13 residues. The J segment lost 5 bases and the V segment lost 6 bases, leaving 7 bases of the junction unmatched.